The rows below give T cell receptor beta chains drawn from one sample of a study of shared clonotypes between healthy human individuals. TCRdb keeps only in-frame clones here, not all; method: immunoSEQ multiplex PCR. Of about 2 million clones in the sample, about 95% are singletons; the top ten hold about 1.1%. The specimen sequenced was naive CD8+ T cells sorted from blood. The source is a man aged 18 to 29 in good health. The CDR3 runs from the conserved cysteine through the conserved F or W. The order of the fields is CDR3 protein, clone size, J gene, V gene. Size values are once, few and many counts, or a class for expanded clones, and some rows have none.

CASTASGSSETQYF	NA	TRBJ2-5	TRBV27
CSVEGNQETQYF	NA	TRBJ2-5	TRBV29-1
CASSEYRGGFYPGNTIYF	once	TRBJ1-3	TRBV25-1
CASSGLAGDNEQFF	NA	TRBJ2-1	TRBV10-1
CASSESAPSSYNEQFF	NA	TRBJ2-1	TRBV10-2
CAWSKAAADTQYF	NA	TRBJ2-3	TRBV30
CAISESAGNSNQPQHF	NA	TRBJ1-5	TRBV10-3
CASSGPTEELFF	NA	TRBJ2-2	TRBV23-1
CASSPGRARYEQYF	NA	TRBJ2-7	TRBV4-3
CASSVEGTGMYNEQFF	NA	TRBJ2-1	TRBV9
CASSSAPYLESSDEQYF	NA	TRBJ2-7	TRBV27
CASMGAGRLMNTEAFF	NA	TRBJ1-1	TRBV6-4
CATSRVPDSSEGYTF	NA	TRBJ1-2	TRBV15
CASSPTESNQPQHF	NA	TRBJ1-5	TRBV2
CASSDSSGMRPVGQYF	NA	TRBJ2-7	TRBV7-9
CASSPTGKGDTEAFF	NA	TRBJ1-1	TRBV5-6
CASSQDLPSGRTDTQYF	NA	TRBJ2-3	TRBV4-3
CASSPRTGLNTEAFF	once	TRBJ1-1	TRBV7-9
CASSLPLDEQYF	NA	TRBJ2-7	TRBV7-9
CASSYGQGTDTQYF	once	TRBJ2-3	TRBV6-5
CASSLATGSSYNEQFF	NA	TRBJ2-1	TRBV27
CASSFLKTGPYEQYF	NA	TRBJ2-7	TRBV13
CASSQDLEELGNTIYF	NA	TRBJ1-3	TRBV4-1
CASRSGTSFLFF	NA	TRBJ2-1	TRBV6-6
CASSESSGNTIYF	NA	TRBJ1-3	TRBV5-6
CASSQAPVAGAESNQPQHF	NA	TRBJ1-5	TRBV4-3
CATSRVGYEQYF	NA	TRBJ2-7	TRBV15
CASSVGDSNQPQHF	NA	TRBJ1-5	TRBV9
CASSLLTGPAYGYTF	NA	TRBJ1-2	TRBV5-6
CASTKTVEGAGELFF	NA	TRBJ2-2	TRBV2
CASSDRDSGKMDEQFF	NA	TRBJ2-1	TRBV4-1
CASSGSLEAGNYNEQFF	NA	TRBJ2-1	TRBV11-2
CASSLLTDTQYF	NA	TRBJ2-3	TRBV7-2
CASSVEGWGAGDTQYF	NA	TRBJ2-3	TRBV9
CASTPPVSSYEQYF	few	TRBJ2-7	TRBV2
CASSESASGMWEQYF	NA	TRBJ2-7	TRBV10-2
CASSKRHWTVLGETQYF	NA	TRBJ2-5	TRBV7-2
CASSFRLAGVPEETQYF	NA	TRBJ2-5	TRBV4-1
CASSPGQTNTEAFF	once	TRBJ1-1	TRBV19
CASSDPRREKLFF	NA	TRBJ1-4	TRBV25-1
CASSLAGSGRSGYGYTF	few	TRBJ1-2	TRBV7-2